These T cell receptor beta chains were read from a single sample in a study of blood T cell repertoires in COVID-19. TCRdb's table, derived via immunoSEQ multiplex PCR, lists solely in-frame clones and lacks some. The sample has about 430,000 clones, around 89% seen once; the top ten hold around 0.91%. Material: PBMCs or T cells enriched from blood (not recorded which). The origin of the receptors is a woman under 40 with acute COVID-19. Both conserved end residues are part of each CDR3. Clone size, where shown, is once, few, many, or a class for clones that have expanded.

V gene	clone size	J gene	CDR3 protein
TRBV11-2	-	TRBJ1-2	CASGRVKNYGYTF
TRBV24-1	few	TRBJ2-3	CATSDRTDFTDTQYF
TRBV19	-	TRBJ1-5	CATPPIERQPQHF
TRBV9	-	TRBJ2-2	CASSLLAGNTGELFF
TRBV18	-	TRBJ2-2	CASSPMTVTNTGELFF
TRBV9	-	TRBJ1-2	CASSGQGPHYGYTF
TRBV2	-	TRBJ1-1	CASSEWQGNTEAFF
TRBV24-1	-	TRBJ1-2	CATSDGQHYGYTF
TRBV5-1	-	TRBJ2-3	CASSSFSGFDDTQYF
TRBV18	-	TRBJ1-5	CASSPGRDEHQHF
TRBV7-9	-	TRBJ2-1	CASSSPSPGDEQFF
TRBV15	-	TRBJ1-4	CATSSPRDSLFYNEKLFF
TRBV6-1	-	TRBJ2-5	CASRSSGSWETQYF
TRBV7-2	-	TRBJ1-6	CASSGGTGGSNSPLHF
TRBV27	-	TRBJ2-1	CASAQGGLAGGEQFF
TRBV6-6	-	TRBJ2-3	CASSYAWGGTDTQYF
TRBV3-1/TRBV3-2	-	TRBJ1-4	CASSTRQGDEKLFF
TRBV7-2	-	TRBJ1-2	CASSLASGGAGIYGYTF
TRBV5-6	-	TRBJ1-5	CASSLGGPLSNQPQHF
TRBV19	-	TRBJ1-2	CATQGYYGYTF
TRBV11-2	-	TRBJ2-7	CASSPNQDSLSYEQYF
TRBV6-5	-	TRBJ1-1	CASSYAGGRKGTEAFF
TRBV7-2	-	TRBJ1-1	CASSFADRGPAFF
TRBV25-1	-	TRBJ2-1	CASSEWGRGADEQFF
TRBV3-1/TRBV3-2	-	TRBJ2-6	CASSQHTGTGANVLTF
TRBV5-1	-	TRBJ2-3	CASSFSTQRGTALTDTQYF
TRBV30	-	TRBJ1-4	CAWSSLAGANEKLFF
TRBV7-9	-	TRBJ1-5	CASSRGGGNQPQHF
TRBV6-5	-	TRBJ2-1	CASKLALTYNEQFF
TRBV24-1	-	TRBJ2-3	CATSDLGTVTDTQYF
TRBV27	-	TRBJ1-6	CASSSWEQGNNSPLHF
TRBV6-5	-	TRBJ1-4	CASSYGGQGSEKLFF
TRBV6-5	-	TRBJ1-2	CASRSTLTDGYTF
TRBV18	-	TRBJ2-2	CASSPLDSGTGELFF
TRBV5-1	-	TRBJ2-5	CASSLYWGDETQYF
TRBV30	-	TRBJ2-2	CAWRRVVGELFF